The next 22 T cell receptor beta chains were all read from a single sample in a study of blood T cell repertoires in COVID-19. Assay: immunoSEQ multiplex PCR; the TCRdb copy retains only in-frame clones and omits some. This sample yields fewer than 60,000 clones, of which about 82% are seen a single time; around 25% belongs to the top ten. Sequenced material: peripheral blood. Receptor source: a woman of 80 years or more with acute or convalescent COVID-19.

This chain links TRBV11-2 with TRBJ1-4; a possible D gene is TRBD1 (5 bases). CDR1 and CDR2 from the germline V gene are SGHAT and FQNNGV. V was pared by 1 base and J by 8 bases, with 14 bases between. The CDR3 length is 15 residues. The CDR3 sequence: CASSLVRERGEKLFF. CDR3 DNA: TGTGCCAGCAGCTTAGTCAGGGAAAGAGGCGAAAAACTGTTTTTT.

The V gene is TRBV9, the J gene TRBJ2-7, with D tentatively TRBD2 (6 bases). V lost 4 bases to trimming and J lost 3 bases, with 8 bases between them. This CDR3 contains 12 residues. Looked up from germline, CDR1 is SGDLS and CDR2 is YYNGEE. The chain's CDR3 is CASSPDYYEQYF. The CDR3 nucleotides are TGTGCCAGCAGCCCGGACTACTACGAGCAGTACTTC.

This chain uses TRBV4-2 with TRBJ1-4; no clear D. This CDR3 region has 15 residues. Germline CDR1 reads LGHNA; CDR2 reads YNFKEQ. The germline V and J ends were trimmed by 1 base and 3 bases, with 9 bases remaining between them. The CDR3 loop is CASSQGPGANEKLFF. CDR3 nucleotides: TGTGCCAGCAGCCAAGGCCCAGGCGCTAATGAAAAACTGTTTTTT.

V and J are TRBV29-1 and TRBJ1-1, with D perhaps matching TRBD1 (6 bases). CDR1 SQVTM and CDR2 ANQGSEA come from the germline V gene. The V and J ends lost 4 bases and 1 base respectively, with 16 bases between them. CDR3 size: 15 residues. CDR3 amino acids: CSVAPYREGNTEAFF. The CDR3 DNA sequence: TGCAGCGTTGCCCCCTACAGGGAGGGGAACACTGAAGCTTTCTTT. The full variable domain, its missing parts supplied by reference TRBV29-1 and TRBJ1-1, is SAVISQKPSRDICQRGTSLTIQCQVDSQVTMMFWYRQQPGQSLTLIATANQGSEATYESGFVIDKFPISRPNLTFSTLTVSNMSPEDSSIYLCSVAPYREGNTEAFFGQGTRLTVV.

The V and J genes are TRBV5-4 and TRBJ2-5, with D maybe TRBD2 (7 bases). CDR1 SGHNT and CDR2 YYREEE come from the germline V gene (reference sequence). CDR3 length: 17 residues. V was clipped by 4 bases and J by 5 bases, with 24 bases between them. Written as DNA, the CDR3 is TGTGCCAGCAGCGACCCCCAGGCTAGCGGAGGGGGGGAGACCCAGTACTTC. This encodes CASSDPQASGGGETQYF.

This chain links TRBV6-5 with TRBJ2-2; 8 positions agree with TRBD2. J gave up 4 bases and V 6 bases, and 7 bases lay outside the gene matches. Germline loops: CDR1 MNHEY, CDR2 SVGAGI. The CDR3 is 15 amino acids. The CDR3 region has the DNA TGTGCCAGCAGGCCCGGGACTAGGGTCACCGGGGAGCTGTTTTTT. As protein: CASRPGTRVTGELFF.

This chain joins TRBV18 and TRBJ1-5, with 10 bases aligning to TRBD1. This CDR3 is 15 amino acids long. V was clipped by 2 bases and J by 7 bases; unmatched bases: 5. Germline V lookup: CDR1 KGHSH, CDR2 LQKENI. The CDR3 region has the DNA TGTGCCAGCTCACCAGAGACAGGGGGCGGCCAGCCCCAGCATTTT. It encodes CASSPETGGGQPQHF.

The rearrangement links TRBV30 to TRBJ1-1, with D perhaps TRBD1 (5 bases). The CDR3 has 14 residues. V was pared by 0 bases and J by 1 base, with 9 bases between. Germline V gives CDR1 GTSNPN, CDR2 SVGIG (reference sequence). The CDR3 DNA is TGTGCCTGGAGTGTAGGACAAAAGAACACTGAAGCTTTCTTT. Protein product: CAWSVGQKNTEAFF.

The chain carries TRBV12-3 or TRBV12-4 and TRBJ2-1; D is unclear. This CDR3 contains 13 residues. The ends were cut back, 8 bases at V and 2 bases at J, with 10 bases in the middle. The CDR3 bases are TGTGCCAGCGGTGGCTTAACCTACAATGAGCAGTTCTTC. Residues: CASGGLTYNEQFF.

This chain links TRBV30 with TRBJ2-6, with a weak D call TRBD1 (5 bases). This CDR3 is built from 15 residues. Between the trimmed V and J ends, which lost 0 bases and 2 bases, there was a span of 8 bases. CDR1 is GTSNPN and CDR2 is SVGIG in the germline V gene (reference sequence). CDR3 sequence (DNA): TGTGCCTGGAGTGTGTGGGGCGCTGGGGCCAACGTCCTGACTTTC. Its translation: CAWSVWGAGANVLTF. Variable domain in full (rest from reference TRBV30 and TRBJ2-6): SQTIHQWPATLVQPVGSPLSLECTVEGTSNPNLYWYRQAAGRGLQLLFYSVGIGQISSEVPQNLSASRPQDRQFILSSKKLLLSDSGFYLCAWSVWGAGANVLTFGAGSRLTVL.

The CDR3 is CASSVTGYEQFF. CDR3 nucleotide sequence: TGCGCCAGCAGCGTTACAGGGTATGAGCAGTTCTTC. J is TRBJ2-1 and V is TRBV5-1; possibly TRBD1 for D (6 bases). The V gene's germline CDR1 is SGHRS and CDR2 YFSETQ. This CDR3 comprises 12 residues. With 4 bases removed from V and 8 bases from J, the gap between germline ends came to 10 bases.

The CDR3, as DNA: TGTGCCAGCAGCTTAGTGAGCAGGAATCAGCCCCAGCATTTT. Protein: CASSLVSRNQPQHF. The rearrangement links TRBV7-8 to TRBJ1-5; D gene unclear. The CDR3 contains 14 residues. V lost 1 base, J lost 4 bases, and 8 bases lay in between. CDR1 is SGHVS, CDR2 FQNEAQ, per germline. Together with reference TRBV7-8 and TRBJ1-5, the CDR3 gives the full variable domain: GAGVSQSPRYKVAKRGQDVALRCDPISGHVSLFWYQQALGQGPEFLTYFQNEAQLDKSGLPSDRFFAERPEGSVSTLKIQRTQQEDSAVYLCASSLVSRNQPQHFGDGTRLSIL.

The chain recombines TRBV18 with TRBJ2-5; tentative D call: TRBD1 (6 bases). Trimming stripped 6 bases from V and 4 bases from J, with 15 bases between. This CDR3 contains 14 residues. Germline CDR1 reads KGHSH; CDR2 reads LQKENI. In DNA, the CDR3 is TGTGCCAGCTCGTCAAGGGGGTATCCAGAGACCCAGTACTTC. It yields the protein CASSSRGYPETQYF.

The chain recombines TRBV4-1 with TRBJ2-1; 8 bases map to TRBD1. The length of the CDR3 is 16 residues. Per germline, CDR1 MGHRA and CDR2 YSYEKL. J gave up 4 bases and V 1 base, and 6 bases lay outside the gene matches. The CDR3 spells CASSQAGGAGYNEQFF. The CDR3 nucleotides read TGCGCCAGCAGCCAAGCAGGGGGCGCGGGGTACAATGAGCAGTTCTTC.

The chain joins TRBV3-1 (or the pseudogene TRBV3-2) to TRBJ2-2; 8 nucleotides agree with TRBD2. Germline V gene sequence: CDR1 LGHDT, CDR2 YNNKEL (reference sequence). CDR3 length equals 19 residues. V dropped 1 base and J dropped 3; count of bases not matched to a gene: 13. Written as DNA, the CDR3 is TGTGCCAGCAGCCAAGGAAACGGGGGGGCCTTCGCGCACACCGGGGAGCTGTTTTTT. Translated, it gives CASSQGNGGAFAHTGELFF.

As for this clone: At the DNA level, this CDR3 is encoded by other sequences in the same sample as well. The CDR3 DNA reads as TGTGCCAGCAGAAGTGGGACAGGGGGTAATGAGCAGTTCTTC. Its translation is CASRSGTGGNEQFF. V is TRBV6-6 and J is TRBJ2-1, with TRBD1 matching 11 bases. Germline trimming cut 6 bases from V and 7 bases from J; bases unmatched to any gene: 5. Germline V gene lookup returns CDR1 MNHNY and CDR2 SVGAGI (reference sequence). CDR3 length equals 14 residues.

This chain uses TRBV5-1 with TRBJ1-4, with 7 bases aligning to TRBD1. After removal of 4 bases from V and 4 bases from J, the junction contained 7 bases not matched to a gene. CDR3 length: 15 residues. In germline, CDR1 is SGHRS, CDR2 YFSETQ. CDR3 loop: CASSKWTGLNEKLFF. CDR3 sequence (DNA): TGCGCCAGCAGCAAATGGACAGGACTTAATGAAAAACTGTTTTTT.

CDR3 sequence (DNA): TGTGCCAGCAGTTTTCTTAGCGCGAGAAACACTGAAGCTTTCTTT. Protein product: CASSFLSARNTEAFF. The chain carries TRBV28 and TRBJ1-1; D remains ambiguous. V was clipped by 3 bases and J by 2 bases, with 13 bases between them. Looked up from germline, CDR1 is MDHEN and CDR2 is SYDVKM. The CDR3 consists of 15 residues.

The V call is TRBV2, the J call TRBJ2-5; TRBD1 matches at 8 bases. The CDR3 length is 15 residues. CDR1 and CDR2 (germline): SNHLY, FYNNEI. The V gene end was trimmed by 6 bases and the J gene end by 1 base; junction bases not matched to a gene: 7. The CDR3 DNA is TGTGCCAGCAGCTCCGACAGGGGTCCCCAAGAGACCCAGTACTTC. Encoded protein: CASSSDRGPQETQYF.

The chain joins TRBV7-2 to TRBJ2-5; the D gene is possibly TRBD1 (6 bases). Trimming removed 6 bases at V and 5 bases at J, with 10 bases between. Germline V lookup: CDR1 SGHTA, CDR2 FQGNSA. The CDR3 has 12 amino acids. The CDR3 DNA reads TGTGCCAGCAGTCTAAGGGGGGAGACCCAGTACTTC. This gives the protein CASSLRGETQYF.

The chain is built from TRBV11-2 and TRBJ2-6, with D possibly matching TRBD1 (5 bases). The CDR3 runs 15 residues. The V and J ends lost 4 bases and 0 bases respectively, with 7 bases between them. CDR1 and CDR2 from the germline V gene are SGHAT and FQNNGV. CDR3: CASSYRFSGANVLTF. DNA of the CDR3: TGTGCCAGCAGCTACAGGTTCTCTGGGGCCAACGTCCTGACTTTC.

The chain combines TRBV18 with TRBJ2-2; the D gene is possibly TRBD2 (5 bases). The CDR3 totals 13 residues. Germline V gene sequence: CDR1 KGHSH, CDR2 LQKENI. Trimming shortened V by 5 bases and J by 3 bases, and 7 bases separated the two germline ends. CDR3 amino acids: CASSRADTGELFF. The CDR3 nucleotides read TGTGCCAGCTCAAGAGCGGACACCGGGGAGCTGTTTTTT.